The 32 T cell receptor beta chains below come from one sample, sequenced in a study of blood T cell repertoires in COVID-19. Using immunoSEQ multiplex PCR, the repertoire was profiled, and TCRdb retains in-frame clones only, with some absent. The data contain 50,000 to 80,000 clones, more than 60% of them singletons. What was sequenced was peripheral blood. The source is a human donor in a cohort sampled during active COVID-19.

This clone was seen a few times. The chain is built from TRBV6-5 and TRBJ1-5, with D tentatively TRBD1 (5 bases). CDR1 and CDR2 from the germline V gene are MNHEY and SVGAGI. The CDR3 length is 14 residues. V gave up 2 bases and J gave up 6 bases, with 11 bases separating them. CDR3 loop: CASSYLQGIQPQHF. The DNA of the CDR3 is TGTGCCAGCAGTTACCTCCAGGGTATTCAGCCCCAGCATTTT.

The chain recombines TRBV24-1 with TRBJ2-5, with a weak D call TRBD2 (5 bases). Germline V CDR1 and CDR2: KGHDR, SFDVKD. The V end was cut by 1 base, the J end by 4 bases, with 9 bases between. The CDR3 is made up of 14 amino acids. The DNA of the CDR3 is TGTGCCACCAGTGATTTCGGACGGGGAGAGACCCAGTACTTC. Amino acid sequence: CATSDFGRGETQYF.

The J gene is TRBJ2-2, the V gene TRBV19; 15 nucleotides line up with TRBD2. With V trimmed by 5 bases and J by 4 bases, 5 bases remained unmatched. The CDR3 is 17 residues long. Germline CDR1 LNHDA, CDR2 SQIVND (reference sequence). In DNA form, the CDR3 reads TGTGCCAGTAGTGGACTAGCGGGGGGGCTGGGCACCGGGGAGCTGTTTTTT. Encoded protein: CASSGLAGGLGTGELFF.

The chain recombines TRBV20-1 with TRBJ2-1; 8 positions match TRBD2. This CDR3 region has 11 residues. V lost 3 bases, J lost 15 bases, and 7 bases stayed unmatched. Per germline, CDR1 DFQATT and CDR2 SNEGSKA (reference sequence). The DNA for the CDR3 is TGCAGTGCTAGTGGCGGGGGGCCAGGGTTCTTC. Translation: CSASGGGPGFF.

The chain employs TRBV9 and TRBJ1-3, with 9 nucleotides matching TRBD1. Germline assignment: CDR1 SGDLS and CDR2 YYNGEE. The CDR3 runs 17 residues. V gave up 3 bases and J gave up 3 bases; unmatched junction bases: 10. CDR3 sequence: CASSAGQGISGGNTIYF. The DNA of the CDR3 is TGTGCCAGCAGCGCCGGACAGGGGATTAGTGGTGGAAACACCATATATTTT.

The J gene is TRBJ2-3, the V gene TRBV5-6; 7 nucleotides agree with TRBD2. The CDR3 is 16 amino acids. The V gene's germline CDR1 is SGHDT and CDR2 YYEEEE. V lost 7 bases to trimming and J lost 4 bases; unmatched junction nucleotides: 15. The DNA of the CDR3 is TGTGCCAGCCGAGTCTATCTAGCGGAGGAACCAGATACGCAGTATTTT. Its protein is CASRVYLAEEPDTQYF. Looking up the rest from reference TRBV5-6 and TRBJ2-3 gives the full variable domain: DAGVTQSPTHLIKTRGQQVTLRCSPKSGHDTVSWYQQALGQGPQFIFQYYEEEERQRGNFPDRFSGHQFPNYSSELNVNALLLGDSALYLCASRVYLAEEPDTQYFGPGTRLTVL.

The rearrangement links TRBV27 to TRBJ2-4; D is unresolved. This CDR3 is built from 13 residues. Germline V CDR1 and CDR2: MNHEY, SMNVEV (reference sequence). Trimming stripped 6 bases from V and 12 bases from J, with 18 bases between. The CDR3: CASRDSIAKSQYF. DNA of the CDR3: TGTGCCAGCAGAGACTCAATAGCCAAATCTCAGTACTTC.

The chain couples TRBV30 to TRBJ2-6; TRBD2 aligns across 9 bases. CDR1 GTSNPN and CDR2 SVGIG come from the germline V gene (reference sequence). After removal of 8 bases from V and 1 base from J, the junction contained 9 bases not matched to a gene. The CDR3 is made up of 16 amino acids. The CDR3 loop is CASTRGGDSGANVLTF. The CDR3 DNA reads TGTGCCAGTACACGCGGGGGGGATTCTGGGGCCAACGTCCTGACTTTC.

The chain combines TRBV29-1 with TRBJ1-1; 8 bases line up with TRBD1. J gave up 11 bases and V 6 bases, and 11 bases lay outside the gene matches. Germline V lookup: CDR1 SQVTM, CDR2 ANQGSEA. The CDR3 covers 12 residues. In DNA, the CDR3 is TGCAGCGTGGAATACAGGGGGAATGTTGCTTTCTTT. It codes for CSVEYRGNVAFF.

By frequency in the sample, this clone is medium-sized (0.01 to 0.1%). This rearrangement joins TRBV7-9 to TRBJ1-1; maybe TRBD1 (6 bases). The germline V gene encodes CDR1 SEHNR and CDR2 FQNEAQ (reference sequence). V lost 6 bases and J 6 bases, leaving 14 bases between the germline ends. The CDR3 consists of 13 residues. CDR3 sequence: CASRDSLLSEAFF. The CDR3 nucleotides read TGTGCCAGCAGGGACAGCTTACTCTCTGAAGCTTTCTTT.

The genes are TRBV15 and TRBJ1-1; 11 bases match TRBD1. The V segment lost 5 bases and the J segment 11 bases; nucleotides outside the gene matches: 16. Germline V gene data show CDR1 as LNHNV and CDR2 as YYDKDF (reference sequence). CDR3 length: 16 amino acids. CDR3 in amino acids: CATSPRLGTGGVSAFF. The CDR3 nucleotides are TGTGCCACCAGCCCGCGCTTGGGGACAGGGGGTGTAAGTGCTTTCTTT.

This clone was picked up many times. This chain uses TRBV9 with TRBJ2-2, with D tentatively TRBD1 (5 bases). There are 14 residues in the CDR3. Trimming removed 2 bases at V and 3 bases at J, with 8 bases between. Germline V CDR1 and CDR2: SGDLS, YYNGEE. Written as DNA, the CDR3 is TGTGCCAGCAGCGTCCTAGGGGACACCGGGGAGCTGTTTTTT. Protein: CASSVLGDTGELFF.

The gene calls are TRBV19 and TRBJ2-2; 10 nucleotides line up with TRBD2. Germline CDR1 LNHDA, CDR2 SQIVND (reference sequence). The CDR3 extends over 17 amino acids. The V and J ends lost 3 bases and 6 bases, in that order; junction bases with no gene match: 10. CDR3 DNA: TGTGCCAGTAGTATTTATGGTGCTAGCGGGGGAGCCGGGGAGCTGTTTTTT. It encodes CASSIYGASGGAGELFF.

The gene calls are TRBV4-2 and TRBJ2-5, with TRBD2 as a possible D gene (6 bases). From germline, CDR1 is LGHNA and CDR2 YNFKEQ. CDR3 length: 14 residues. The germline V and J ends were trimmed by 4 bases and 1 base, with 10 bases remaining between them. CDR3 residues: CASSPGLTQETQYF. CDR3 in DNA: TGTGCCAGCAGCCCGGGACTCACCCAAGAGACCCAGTACTTC.

The V gene is TRBV5-4, the J gene TRBJ2-7, with 11 bases identical to TRBD2. CDR3 length: 16 residues. Unmatched junction bases numbered 4, after V lost 0 bases and J lost 2 bases. Per the germline V gene, CDR1 is SGHNT and CDR2 is YYREEE (reference sequence). The CDR3 loop is CASSLGTSGGTYEQYF. Here the CDR3 DNA reads TGTGCCAGCAGCTTGGGTACTAGCGGGGGAACCTACGAGCAGTACTTC.

This sequence joins TRBV18 and TRBJ1-4; 9 bases fit TRBD1. The CDR3 spans 19 residues. V trimming: 4 bases; J trimming: 7 bases; junction bases outside the gene matches: 19. Per the germline V gene, CDR1 is KGHSH and CDR2 is LQKENI. The CDR3 region is CASSQNRDRVRNNREKLFF. The DNA of the CDR3 is TGTGCCAGCTCACAGAACCGGGACAGGGTAAGGAATAACCGTGAAAAACTGTTTTTT.

This chain links TRBV27 with TRBJ1-4; no clear D. CDR1 and CDR2 (germline): MNHEY, SMNVEV (reference sequence). CDR3 length: 14 amino acids. Trimming stripped 5 bases from V and 8 bases from J, with 15 bases between. CDR3 sequence: CASSVTVAHEKLFF. The CDR3 DNA reads as TGTGCCAGCAGTGTTACGGTTGCTCACGAAAAACTGTTTTTT.

The chain has TRBV19 and TRBJ1-6; D might be TRBD1 (5 bases). The CDR3 contains 16 residues. V was shortened by 5 bases and J by 3 bases, with 14 bases between the two germline ends. Germline values: CDR1 LNHDA, CDR2 SQIVND (reference sequence). CDR3 nucleotides: TGTGCCAGTAGTCCAAGGGACGGGAGCTATAATTCACCCCTCCACTTT. It encodes CASSPRDGSYNSPLHF.

This rearrangement joins TRBV6-5 to TRBJ1-1; 7 bases fit TRBD1. CDR1 and CDR2 from the germline V gene are MNHEY and SVGAGI. This CDR3 comprises 15 residues. V shed 2 bases and J 4 bases; nucleotides not matched to a gene: 7. This chain's CDR3 is CASSYRGRLGTEAFF. In nucleotides, the CDR3 is TGTGCCAGCAGTTACAGGGGGCGCCTCGGCACTGAAGCTTTCTTT.

This chain links TRBV7-2 with TRBJ2-5, with a weak D call TRBD2 (6 bases). CDR1 SGHTA and CDR2 FQGNSA come from the germline V gene. Trimming removed 8 bases from V and 0 bases from J, with 16 bases in between. The CDR3 consists of 15 residues. The CDR3 bases are TGTGCCAGCCGCCAACCTGGGGGGTACCAAGAGACCCAGTACTTC. This translates into CASRQPGGYQETQYF.

This clone was seen once. The rearrangement uses TRBV4-3 and TRBJ2-6, with 7 bases aligning to TRBD1. Germline values: CDR1 LGHNA, CDR2 YSLEER. This CDR3 is built from 16 residues. J was trimmed by 2 bases and V by 3 bases; bases with no gene match: 4. Here the CDR3 DNA reads TGCGCCAGCAGCCAGGACAGGCCCACTGGGGCCAACGTCCTGACTTTC. As protein: CASSQDRPTGANVLTF.

This clone was counted between two and nine times. The rearrangement joins TRBV7-7 to TRBJ1-6; D ambiguous. Germline V lookup: CDR1 SSHAT, CDR2 FNYEAQ (reference sequence). V lost 1 base and J 8 bases, leaving 12 bases between the germline ends. This CDR3 region has 15 residues. The CDR3 here is CASSLVFRAHSPLHF. The CDR3 DNA follows: TGTGCCAGCAGCTTAGTATTCCGCGCGCATTCACCCCTCCACTTT. Based on the CDR3 plus reference TRBV7-7 and TRBJ1-6, the full variable domain is GAGVSQSPRYKVTKRGQDVTLRCDPISSHATLYWYQQALGQGPEFLTYFNYEAQPDKSGLPSDRFSAERPEGSISTLTIQRTEQRDSAMYRCASSLVFRAHSPLHFGNGTRLTVT.

The chain employs TRBV5-1 and TRBJ2-1; possibly TRBD1 for D (6 bases). V shed 5 bases and J shed 5 bases, with 11 bases lying between them. Germline CDR1 SGHRS, CDR2 YFSETQ. This CDR3 spans 13 amino acids. CDR3 sequence reads: CASSQQGNNEQFF. The CDR3 DNA reads TGCGCCAGCAGTCAACAGGGTAACAATGAGCAGTTCTTC. Full variable domain (rest looked up from reference TRBV5-1 and TRBJ2-1): KAGVTQTPRYLIKTRGQQVTLSCSPISGHRSVSWYQQTPGQGLQFLFEYFSETQRNKGNFPGRFSGRQFSNSRSEMNVSTLELGDSALYLCASSQQGNNEQFFGPGTRLTVL.

The chain combines TRBV5-1 with TRBJ2-7, with 7 bases identical to TRBD2. After removal of 4 bases from V and 5 bases from J, the junction contained 12 bases not matched to a gene. The CDR3 has 15 amino acids. The germline V gene has CDR1 SGHRS and CDR2 YFSETQ. The CDR3 DNA reads TGCGCCAGCAGCCCCGGAGGGAGGGTTATCGACGAGCAGTACTTC. Its protein product is CASSPGGRVIDEQYF.

The chain uses TRBV2 and TRBJ1-6; D possibly corresponds to TRBD1 (5 bases). The ends were cut back, 3 bases at V and 7 bases at J, with 10 bases in the middle. The CDR3 is 14 amino acids. The germline V gene has CDR1 SNHLY and CDR2 FYNNEI. The CDR3 nucleotides read TGTGCCAGCAGTGAGGAGGGGCGAAATTCACCCCTCCACTTT. Translating it yields CASSEEGRNSPLHF. The entire variable domain, with the rest obtained from reference TRBV2 and TRBJ1-6, is as follows: EPEVTQTPSHQVTQMGQEVILRCVPISNHLYFYWYRQILGQKVEFLVSFYNNEISEKSEIFDDQFSVERPDGSNFTLKIRSTKLEDSAMYFCASSEEGRNSPLHFGNGTRLTVT.

CDR3: CSASPHDRPQNIQYF. The CDR3 DNA reads as TGCAGTGCTAGTCCCCATGACAGACCCCAAAACATTCAGTACTTC. The chain couples TRBV20-1 to TRBJ2-4; tentatively, D is TRBD1 (5 bases). Germline V gives CDR1 DFQATT, CDR2 SNEGSKA (reference sequence). Trimming removed 3 bases at V and 5 bases at J, with 17 bases between. This CDR3 spans 15 amino acids.

The chain employs TRBV18 and TRBJ1-1; 7 bases align to TRBD1. V dropped 5 bases and J dropped 3; count of bases not matched to a gene: 6. This CDR3 contains 14 residues. In germline, CDR1 is KGHSH, CDR2 LQKENI. Here the CDR3 reads CASSGRQGDTEAFF. In DNA, the CDR3 is TGTGCCAGCTCAGGAAGACAGGGTGACACTGAAGCTTTCTTT.

The chain links TRBV7-9 to TRBJ1-1; D is ambiguous. V dropped 1 base and J dropped 9 bases, with 9 bases sitting between them. Germline V gene sequence: CDR1 SEHNR, CDR2 FQNEAQ (reference sequence). This CDR3 region has 12 residues. DNA of the CDR3: TGTGCCAGCAGCTTAGAGGCGGCCAAAGCTTTCTTT. It encodes CASSLEAAKAFF.

The chain is built from TRBV6-5 and TRBJ1-2, with D perhaps TRBD1 (6 bases). Germline V lookup: CDR1 MNHEY, CDR2 SVGAGI. The V and J ends lost 5 bases and 8 bases respectively, with 18 bases between them. This CDR3 region has 14 residues. The CDR3 DNA reads as TGTGCCAGCAGTCAATCAGGGAGGGGGTGGGGCTACACCTTC. Its protein is CASSQSGRGWGYTF.

The chain recombines TRBV7-8 with TRBJ2-2; D is perhaps TRBD2 (5 bases). Between the trimmed V and J ends, which lost 10 bases and 6 bases, there was a span of 6 bases. Looked up from germline, CDR1 is SGHVS and CDR2 is FQNEAQ. CDR3 length equals 10 residues. This CDR3 is CAMGAGELFF. CDR3 sequence (DNA): TGTGCCATGGGAGCCGGGGAGCTGTTTTTT.

The gene calls are TRBV5-6 and TRBJ1-2; D is possibly TRBD1 (5 bases). V was shortened by 0 bases and J by 8 bases, with 17 bases between the two germline ends. The length of the CDR3 is 15 residues. Germline CDR1 and CDR2: SGHDT and YYEEEE. The CDR3 coding sequence is TGTGCCAGCAGCTTGGAGGGCTCGGACAAGGGCGGCTACACCTTC. Protein: CASSLEGSDKGGYTF. Full variable domain (missing parts from reference TRBV5-6 and TRBJ1-2): DAGVTQSPTHLIKTRGQQVTLRCSPKSGHDTVSWYQQALGQGPQFIFQYYEEEERQRGNFPDRFSGHQFPNYSSELNVNALLLGDSALYLCASSLEGSDKGGYTFGSGTRLTVV.

CDR3 DNA sequence: TGTGCCAGCAGCGCCGCGGACTTCGGGAATGAGCAGTTCTTC. It encodes CASSAADFGNEQFF. This chain joins TRBV7-2 and TRBJ2-1; D is perhaps TRBD2 (5 bases). Deletions cut 5 bases from V and 7 bases from J, with 15 bases between. The CDR3 loop spans 14 amino acids. The germline CDR1 and CDR2 sequences are SGHTA and FQGNSA.